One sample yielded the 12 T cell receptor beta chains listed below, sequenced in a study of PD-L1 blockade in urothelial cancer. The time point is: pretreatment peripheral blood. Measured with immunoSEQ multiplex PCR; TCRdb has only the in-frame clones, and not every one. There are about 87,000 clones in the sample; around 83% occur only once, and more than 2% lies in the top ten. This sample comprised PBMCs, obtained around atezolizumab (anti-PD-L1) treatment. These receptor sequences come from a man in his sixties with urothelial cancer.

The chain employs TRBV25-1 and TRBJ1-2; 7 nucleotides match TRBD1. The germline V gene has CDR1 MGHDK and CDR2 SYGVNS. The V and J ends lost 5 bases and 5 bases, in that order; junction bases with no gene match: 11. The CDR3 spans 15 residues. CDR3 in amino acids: CASSTPSGTAYGYTF. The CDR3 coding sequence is TGTGCCAGCAGTACCCCTTCCGGGACAGCATATGGCTACACCTTC.

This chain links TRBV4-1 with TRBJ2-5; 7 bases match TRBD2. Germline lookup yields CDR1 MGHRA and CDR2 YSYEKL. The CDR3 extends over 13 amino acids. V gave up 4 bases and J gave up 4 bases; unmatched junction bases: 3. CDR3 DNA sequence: TGCGCCAGCAGCCGACTAGCTACAGAGACCCAGTACTTC. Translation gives CASSRLATETQYF.

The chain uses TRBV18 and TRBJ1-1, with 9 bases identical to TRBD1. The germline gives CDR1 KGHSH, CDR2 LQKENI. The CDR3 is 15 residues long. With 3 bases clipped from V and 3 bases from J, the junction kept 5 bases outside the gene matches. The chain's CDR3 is CASSPTTGGDTEAFF. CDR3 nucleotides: TGTGCCAGCTCACCTACGACAGGGGGAGACACTGAAGCTTTCTTT.

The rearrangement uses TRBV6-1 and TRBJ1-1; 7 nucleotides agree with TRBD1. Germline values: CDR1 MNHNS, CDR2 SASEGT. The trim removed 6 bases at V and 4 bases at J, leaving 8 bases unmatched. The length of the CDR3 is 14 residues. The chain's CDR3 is CASRRQGESTEAFF. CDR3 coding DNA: TGTGCCAGCAGGAGACAGGGCGAGAGCACTGAAGCTTTCTTT.

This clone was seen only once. CDR3 sequence (DNA): TGTGCCAGCAGCTCAACTAGCGGGGGCTTCTACAATGAGCAGTTCTTC. This sequence encodes CASSSTSGGFYNEQFF. The rearrangement links TRBV7-2 to TRBJ2-1; the match to TRBD2 covers 11 bases. Germline CDR1 reads SGHTA; CDR2 reads FQGNSA. J was trimmed by 3 bases and V by 4 bases; bases with no gene match: 5. The CDR3 spans 16 residues.

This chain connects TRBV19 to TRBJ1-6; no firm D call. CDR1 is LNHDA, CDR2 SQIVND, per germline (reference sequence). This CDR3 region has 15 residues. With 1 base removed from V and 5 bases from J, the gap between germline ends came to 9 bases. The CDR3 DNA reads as TGTGCCAGTAGTATAGCCCCTGACAATAATTCACCCCTCCACTTT. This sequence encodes CASSIAPDNNSPLHF.

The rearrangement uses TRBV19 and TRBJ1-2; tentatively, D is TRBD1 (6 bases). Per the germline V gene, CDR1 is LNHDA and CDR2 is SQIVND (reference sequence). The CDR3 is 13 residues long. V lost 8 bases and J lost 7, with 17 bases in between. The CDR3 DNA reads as TGTGCCAGTCGCCAGCTACAGGGTGGTGGCTACACCTTC. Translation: CASRQLQGGGYTF.

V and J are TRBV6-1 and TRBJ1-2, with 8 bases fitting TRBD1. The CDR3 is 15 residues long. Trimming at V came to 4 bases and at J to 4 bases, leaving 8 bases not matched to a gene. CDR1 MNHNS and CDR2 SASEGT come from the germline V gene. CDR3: CASSGLRGQGYGYTF. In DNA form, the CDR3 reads TGTGCCAGCAGTGGTCTCAGGGGGCAGGGCTATGGCTACACCTTC.

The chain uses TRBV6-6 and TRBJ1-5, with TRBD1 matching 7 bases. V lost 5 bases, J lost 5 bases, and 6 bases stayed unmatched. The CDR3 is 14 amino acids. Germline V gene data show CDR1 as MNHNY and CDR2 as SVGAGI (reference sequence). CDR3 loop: CASSRGGWDQPQHF. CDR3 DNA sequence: TGTGCCAGCAGTCGAGGGGGCTGGGATCAGCCCCAGCATTTT.

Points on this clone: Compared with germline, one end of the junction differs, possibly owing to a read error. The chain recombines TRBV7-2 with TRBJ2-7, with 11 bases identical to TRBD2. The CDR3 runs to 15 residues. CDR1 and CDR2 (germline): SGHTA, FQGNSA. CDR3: CASSSQDGLAGGQDF. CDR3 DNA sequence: TGTGCCAGCAGTTCCCAAGACGGACTAGCGGGCGGACAAGACTTC.

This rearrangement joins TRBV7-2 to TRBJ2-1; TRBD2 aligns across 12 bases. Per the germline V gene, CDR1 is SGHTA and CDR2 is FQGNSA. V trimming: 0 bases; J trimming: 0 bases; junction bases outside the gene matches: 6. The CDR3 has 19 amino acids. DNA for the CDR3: TGTGCCAGCAGCTTAGCGGGACTAGCGGGTTTCAGCTCCTACAATGAGCAGTTCTTC. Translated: CASSLAGLAGFSSYNEQFF.

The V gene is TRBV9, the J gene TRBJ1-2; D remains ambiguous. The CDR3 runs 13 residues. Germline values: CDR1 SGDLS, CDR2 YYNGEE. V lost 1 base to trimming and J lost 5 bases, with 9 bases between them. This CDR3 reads CASSVTMEYGYTF. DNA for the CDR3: TGTGCCAGCAGCGTAACTATGGAGTATGGCTACACCTTC.